The 16 T cell receptor beta chains listed next were all sequenced from one sample in a study of OX40 agonist ivuxolimab in advanced cancers. Measured with immunoSEQ multiplex PCR; TCRdb has only the in-frame clones, and not every one. The repertoire holds over 60,000 clones, with about 90% as singletons. Sequences were derived from CD4+ or CD8+ T cells sorted from blood, sampled in a trial of the OX40 agonist ivuxolimab. These receptors were obtained from an adult with an advanced solid tumor such as melanoma, head and neck, liver or kidney cancer.

The J gene is TRBJ2-3, the V gene TRBV9, with 9 bases identical to TRBD2. V shed 0 bases and J 4 bases; nucleotides not matched to a gene: 6. CDR3 length equals 16 residues. Germline V gives CDR1 SGDLS, CDR2 YYNGEE. CDR3 DNA: TGTGCCAGCAGCGTAGCCGGGACTAGCCGTTCAGATACGCAGTATTTT. Translating it yields CASSVAGTSRSDTQYF.

The chain links TRBV5-1 to TRBJ1-4, with D perhaps TRBD1 (5 bases). The V and J ends lost 3 bases and 7 bases respectively, with 13 bases between them. This CDR3 has 14 amino acids. Germline CDR1 SGHRS, CDR2 YFSETQ. CDR3 DNA: TGCGCCAGCAGCTACAATTACAGGCCTGAAAAACTGTTTTTT. Translated, it gives CASSYNYRPEKLFF.

The DNA for the CDR3 is TGTGCCAGCAATCCAGAGAGGCTAGCGGGGTTCGACGAGCAGTACTTC. Protein product: CASNPERLAGFDEQYF. This chain joins TRBV7-8 and TRBJ2-7; 9 bases are a match to TRBD2. The CDR3 totals 16 residues. Trimming at V came to 7 bases and at J to 5 bases, leaving 15 bases not matched to a gene. Germline CDR1 SGHVS, CDR2 FQNEAQ.

V and J are TRBV7-2 and TRBJ1-5; D is ambiguous. Trimming pared 4 bases from V and 2 bases from J, leaving 6 bases between. This CDR3 region has 13 residues. Germline lookup yields CDR1 SGHTA and CDR2 FQGNSA. CDR3 sequence: CASSSQGNQPQHF. The CDR3 coding sequence is TGTGCCAGCAGCTCCCAGGGCAATCAGCCCCAGCATTTT.

This chain links TRBV10-3 with TRBJ2-5, with a possible D match to TRBD2 (6 bases). The V gene lost 3 bases and the J gene lost 5 bases, with 13 bases spanning the gap. CDR3 size: 14 residues. Germline CDR1 is ENHRY and CDR2 is SYGVKD. The CDR3 sequence: CAISEASRGETQYF. Here the CDR3 DNA reads TGTGCCATCAGTGAAGCTAGCCGGGGGGAGACCCAGTACTTC.

This clone is a singleton in its sample. V is TRBV7-2 and J is TRBJ2-4; 7 bases line up with TRBD1. The V and J ends lost 4 bases and 7 bases, in that order; junction bases with no gene match: 4. The CDR3 is 13 amino acids. Germline assignment: CDR1 SGHTA and CDR2 FQGNSA. This chain's CDR3 is CASSSYRGNIQYF. CDR3 coding DNA: TGTGCCAGCAGCTCCTACAGGGGTAACATTCAGTACTTC. Filled out from reference TRBV7-2 and TRBJ2-4, the complete variable domain reads GAGVSQSPSNKVTEKGKDVELRCDPISGHTALYWYRQSLGQGLEFLIYFQGNSAPDKSGLPSDRFSAERTGGSVSTLTIQRTQQEDSAVYLCASSSYRGNIQYFGAGTRLSVL.

J is TRBJ2-5 and V is TRBV19, with 8 bases aligning to TRBD2. V lost 6 bases and J lost 2; bases outside the gene matches: 2. Germline values: CDR1 LNHDA, CDR2 SQIVND (reference sequence). The length of the CDR3 is 13 residues. CDR3 region: CASSQREQETQYF. As DNA, the CDR3 is TGTGCCAGTAGCCAGCGGGAGCAAGAGACCCAGTACTTC.

The chain employs TRBV19 and TRBJ1-5, with D uncertain. Germline assignment: CDR1 LNHDA and CDR2 SQIVND (reference sequence). CDR3 length: 18 residues. The V end lost 9 bases, the J end lost 7 bases, and 31 bases lay between the germline ends. For the CDR3, the DNA is TGTGCCAGAAAGTATCGAGAAAAGGTATTGGAGGGTTGGCAGCCCCAGCATTTT. Its protein product is CARKYREKVLEGWQPQHF.

The J gene is TRBJ1-1, the V gene TRBV7-2, with D perhaps TRBD1 (5 bases). The CDR3 length is 16 residues. Germline V gene sequence: CDR1 SGHTA, CDR2 FQGNSA. The ends were cut back, 2 bases at V and 6 bases at J, with 19 bases in the middle. The CDR3 region is CASSLSVVGGQSEAFF. The DNA for the CDR3 is TGTGCCAGCAGCTTATCGGTCGTCGGGGGTCAATCTGAAGCTTTCTTT.

V gene TRBV7-2 combines with J gene TRBJ2-7; 8 bases fit TRBD1. The CDR3 has 16 amino acids. CDR1 is SGHTA, CDR2 FQGNSA, per germline. The J segment lost 2 bases and the V segment lost 1 base, leaving 7 bases of the junction unmatched. The CDR3 loop is CASSLGRTGITYEQYF. CDR3 nucleotides: TGTGCCAGCAGCTTAGGAAGGACAGGGATCACCTACGAGCAGTACTTC.

V gene TRBV10-3 combines with J gene TRBJ2-2; D possibly corresponds to TRBD2 (5 bases). The ends were cut back, 5 bases at V and 4 bases at J, with 11 bases in the middle. CDR3 size: 14 residues. Germline assignment: CDR1 ENHRY and CDR2 SYGVKD. The CDR3 is CAISRDLATGELFF. The DNA of the CDR3 is TGTGCCATCAGTCGGGATCTAGCCACCGGGGAGCTGTTTTTT.

The rearrangement uses TRBV7-2 and TRBJ2-3; unclear D gene. CDR1 SGHTA and CDR2 FQGNSA come from the germline V gene. With 7 bases removed from V and 2 bases from J, the gap between germline ends came to 7 bases. The CDR3 is 12 residues long. The CDR3 nucleotides are TGTGCCAGCACCGCTTACACAGATACGCAGTATTTT. Translation: CASTAYTDTQYF.

This chain links TRBV2 with TRBJ2-7; tentatively, D is TRBD1 (5 bases). This CDR3 region has 12 residues. Germline-derived CDR1 and CDR2 are SNHLY and FYNNEI. Between the trimmed V and J ends, which lost 6 bases and 6 bases, there was a span of 12 bases. This CDR3 is CASRGPGSEQYF. In DNA, the CDR3 is TGTGCCAGCAGAGGCCCAGGGTCCGAGCAGTACTTC.

This clone was seen a single time. V is TRBV28 and J is TRBJ2-4, with 9 bases matching TRBD1. V was clipped by 5 bases and J by 3 bases; unmatched bases: 2. Germline values: CDR1 MDHEN, CDR2 SYDVKM. The CDR3 contains 14 residues. CDR3 bases: TGTGCCAGCAGTGGGGACAGGGTCAAAAACATTCAGTACTTC. Translating it yields CASSGDRVKNIQYF.

This chain connects TRBV28 to TRBJ1-6; 9 nucleotides agree with TRBD1. With 5 bases clipped from V and 9 bases from J, the junction kept 11 bases outside the gene matches. Germline V CDR1 and CDR2: MDHEN, SYDVKM. There are 16 residues in the CDR3. CDR3 DNA sequence: TGTGCCAGCAGTCAGATCGGGACAGGGAAGGGTTCACCCCTCCACTTT. Protein sequence: CASSQIGTGKGSPLHF.

The J gene is TRBJ1-4, the V gene TRBV19; 11 bases line up with TRBD1. With 5 bases clipped from V and 8 bases from J, the junction kept 7 bases outside the gene matches. The germline gives CDR1 LNHDA, CDR2 SQIVND (reference sequence). This CDR3 spans 15 amino acids. The CDR3 loop reads CASSLGQGAPEKLFF. The CDR3 DNA reads TGTGCCAGTAGTCTTGGACAGGGGGCGCCCGAAAAACTGTTTTTT.